This passage covers 7 T cell receptor beta chains from one sample sequenced in a study of shared clonotypes between healthy human individuals. Sequencing was performed with immunoSEQ multiplex PCR; in TCRdb, only in-frame clones are kept and a portion is missing. The sample shows 1.5 million to 2.5 million clones, about 95% of them seen only once. CD8 cells regarded as naive lacked CD45RO, were positively chosen for CCR7, and omitted terminally differentiated effector memory CD45RA+ cells. Sequencing was carried out using naive CD8+ T cells sorted from blood. All receptors derive from a man aged 18 to 29 in good health.

The V gene is TRBV6-1, the J gene TRBJ2-1; a possible D gene is TRBD2 (7 bases). V shed 4 bases and J shed 0 bases, with 25 bases lying between them. The CDR3 spans 20 residues. In germline, CDR1 is MNHNS, CDR2 SASEGT. The CDR3 nucleotides are TGTGCCAGCAGTGGTCGTTGGAGCGGGACAATTTTCAGCTCCTACAATGAGCAGTTCTTC. Translating gives CASSGRWSGTIFSSYNEQFF.

The chain combines TRBV19 with TRBJ1-3; D call uncertain. Trimming removed 0 bases at V and 4 bases at J, with 1 base between. The CDR3 is made up of 12 amino acids. From germline, CDR1 is LNHDA and CDR2 SQIVND (reference sequence). Here the CDR3 reads CASSIEGNTIYF. The CDR3 coding sequence is TGTGCCAGTAGTATAGAAGGAAACACCATATATTTT.

This rearrangement joins TRBV7-9 to TRBJ1-1; TRBD1 might be the D (5 bases). The ends were cut back, 5 bases at V and 1 base at J, with 20 bases in the middle. The CDR3 sequence is 17 residues long. Germline assignment: CDR1 SEHNR and CDR2 FQNEAQ (reference sequence). The CDR3 region is CASSLSLPGLWNTEAFF. DNA for the CDR3: TGTGCCAGCAGCCTCTCGCTACCGGGACTTTGGAACACTGAAGCTTTCTTT. Based on the CDR3 plus reference TRBV7-9 and TRBJ1-1, the full variable domain is DTGVSQNPRHKITKRGQNVTFRCDPISEHNRLYWYRQTLGQGPEFLTYFQNEAQLEKSRLLSDRFSAERPKGSFSTLEIQRTEQGDSAMYLCASSLSLPGLWNTEAFFGQGTRLTVV.

The chain joins TRBV9 to TRBJ2-7; TRBD2 aligns across 9 bases. J gave up 6 bases and V 0 bases, and 4 bases lay outside the gene matches. The CDR3 spans 14 residues. Looked up from germline, CDR1 is SGDLS and CDR2 is YYNGEE. The CDR3 is CASSVGGGASEQYF. The CDR3 DNA reads TGTGCCAGCAGCGTAGGCGGGGGGGCCTCCGAGCAGTACTTC.

V usage is TRBV12-5 and J usage is TRBJ1-2, with D hard to call. The CDR3 has 13 residues. V lost 5 bases to trimming and J lost 3 bases, with 10 bases between them. Germline V gene lookup returns CDR1 LGHNT and CDR2 FRNRAP. The CDR3 is CASGPSHDYGYTF. As DNA, the CDR3 is TGTGCTAGTGGTCCCTCGCACGACTATGGCTACACCTTC.

The chain carries TRBV4-1 and TRBJ1-3; D gene uncertain. Trimming removed 2 bases from V and 4 bases from J, with 6 bases in between. CDR1 and CDR2 (germline): MGHRA, YSYEKL. The CDR3 is 13 amino acids. The CDR3 bases are TGCGCCAGCAGCCAAACGGGAGGAAACACCATATATTTT. The encoded protein is CASSQTGGNTIYF.

The chain has TRBV29-1 and TRBJ1-3; D not resolved. The V gene's germline CDR1 is SQVTM and CDR2 ANQGSEA. The CDR3 runs 13 residues. Between the trimmed V and J ends, which lost 2 bases and 6 bases, there was a span of 11 bases. The CDR3 DNA sequence: TGCAGCGTTGAAACCCCCACAGTAAACACCATATATTTT. Translating it yields CSVETPTVNTIYF.